Shown below are 29 T cell receptor beta chains from a single sample sequenced in a study of blood T cells in healthy people across ages. A second about 7 to 11 cycle PCR used barcoded and J-beta primers. TCRdb used MiXCR to reprocess the 5' RACE reads, holding one entry per CDR3 protein. Of roughly 410,000 distinct CDR3 sequences listed, 45% to 65% are singletons. The sample comprised blood. All receptors derive from a man aged 55 to 70 in good health.

Ten or more counts support this clonotype. J is TRBJ2-7 and V is TRBV7-2; D not certain. Looked up from germline, CDR1 is SGHTA and CDR2 is FQGNSA. V lost 5 bases and J 5 bases, leaving 10 bases between the germline ends. The CDR3 sequence is 12 residues long. This chain's CDR3 is CASSPVRHEQYF. CDR3 sequence (DNA): TGTGCCAGCAGCCCGGTTAGGCACGAGCAGTACTTC.

Of note for this clonotype: The junction shows a germline mismatch at one end, possibly a read error. The V gene is TRBV14, the J gene TRBJ2-1, with TRBD1 matching 8 bases. Germline lookup yields CDR1 SGHDN and CDR2 FVKESK. This CDR3 comprises 16 residues. The CDR3 spells CASNQAMAGGRSEQFF. The CDR3 DNA reads TGTGCCAGCAACCAAGCGATGGCAGGGGGCCGCAGTGAGCAGTTCTTC.

CDR3 sequence: CAVLGGYEQFF. CDR3 nucleotides: TGTGCCGTCCTGGGGGGCTACGAGCAGTTCTTC. This chain links TRBV7-9 with TRBJ2-1; D tentatively reads TRBD1 or TRBD2 (6 bases each). The germline CDR1 and CDR2 sequences are SEHNR and FQNEAQ (reference sequence). The length of the CDR3 is 11 residues. V lost 11 bases to trimming and J lost 10 bases, with 15 bases between them.

This clonotype was seen a handful of times. This chain links TRBV6-5 with TRBJ2-5; 9 nucleotides align to TRBD2. The trim removed 2 bases at V and 11 bases at J, leaving 9 bases unmatched. The germline V gene has CDR1 MNHEY and CDR2 SVGAGI. The CDR3 totals 14 residues. This CDR3 is CASSYTSGPSGQYF. The CDR3 coding sequence is TGTGCCAGCAGTTACACTAGCGGGCCATCGGGGCAGTACTTC.

This clonotype was seen just once. The rearrangement joins TRBV10-3 to TRBJ1-6; tentatively, D is TRBD1 (5 bases). Trimming took 7 bases from V and 7 from J, leaving 14 bases between them. This CDR3 has 14 residues. Germline V gives CDR1 ENHRY, CDR2 SYGVKD. The CDR3, as DNA: TGTGCCATCAACCGGGACGGTAGAAATTCACCCCTCCACTTT. It is translated as CAINRDGRNSPLHF.

This clonotype came up a few times. The chain is built from TRBV7-2 and TRBJ2-1; TRBD2 matches at 7 bases. The CDR3 runs 15 residues. Germline V CDR1 and CDR2: SGHTA, FQGNSA. V dropped 2 bases and J dropped 8; count of bases not matched to a gene: 9. The CDR3 DNA is TGTGCCAGCAGCTTAACGAGGCGGGAGCGGGATGAGCAGTTCTTC. Its translation is CASSLTRRERDEQFF.

The CDR3 DNA sequence: TGTGCCAGCAGTGAAGGGACTAGCAGTCACGAGCAGTACTTC. It specifies CASSEGTSSHEQYF. The chain uses TRBV6-1 and TRBJ2-7; 8 bases map to TRBD2. J lost 5 bases, V lost 1 base, and 4 bases had no gene match. The CDR3 is 14 residues long. The V gene's germline CDR1 is MNHNS and CDR2 SASEGT.

The V and J genes are TRBV5-1 and TRBJ2-1, with D tentatively TRBD2 (6 bases). Germline CDR1 reads SGHRS; CDR2 reads YFSETQ. V lost 0 bases to trimming and J lost 7 bases, with 14 bases between them. The CDR3 has 15 amino acids. In DNA, the CDR3 is TGCGCCAGCAGCTTGGAGGCGGGAAGTTTAAATGAGCAGTTCTTC. Translating gives CASSLEAGSLNEQFF.

Concerning this clonotype itself: A much larger clone lies one base from this, so it may be a read error. The rearrangement uses TRBV7-2 and TRBJ2-7; a weak D match, TRBD1 (5 bases). The CDR3 runs 13 residues. Per the germline V gene, CDR1 is SGHTA and CDR2 is FQGNSA. CDR3 coding DNA: TGTGTCAGCAGCCCATCCCCCAATGGGGCCCAGTACTTC. Translated, it gives CVSSPSPNGAQYF.

This clonotype was observed once. The chain uses TRBV12-3 or TRBV12-4 and TRBJ2-3; no reliable D call. The CDR3 has 15 residues. With 6 bases removed from V and 9 bases from J, the gap between germline ends came to 22 bases. The DNA for the CDR3 is TGTGCCAGCAGCGGAATAGCCCCTGATTTCGACACGCAGTATTTT. It codes for CASSGIAPDFDTQYF.

This clonotype was seen ten or more times. The chain combines TRBV9 with TRBJ1-5, with a weak D call TRBD1 (5 bases). CDR1 and CDR2 from the germline V gene are SGDLS and YYNGEE. Between the trimmed V and J ends, which lost 4 bases and 1 base, there was a span of 15 bases. The CDR3 is made up of 16 amino acids. Written as DNA, the CDR3 is TGTGCCAGCAGCCATGGGACGGTGGGGAGCAATCAGCCCCAGCATTTT. The encoded protein is CASSHGTVGSNQPQHF.

V and J are TRBV5-1 and TRBJ1-1; D remains unclear. V shed 4 bases and J shed 5 bases, with 15 bases lying between them. The germline gives CDR1 SGHRS, CDR2 YFSETQ. The length of the CDR3 is 14 residues. The CDR3 nucleotides read TGCGCCAGCAGCCTCCTCGGAGTGGTGACTGAAGCTTTCTTT. It yields the protein CASSLLGVVTEAFF.

This clonotype was found many times. The chain combines TRBV30 with TRBJ2-7; D not resolved. The germline V and J ends were trimmed by 0 bases and 6 bases, with 9 bases remaining between them. CDR3 size: 12 residues. Germline CDR1 is GTSNPN and CDR2 is SVGIG (reference sequence). The CDR3 DNA reads as TGTGCCTGGAGTGTAATGCTCCTCGAGCAGTACTTC. Its translation is CAWSVMLLEQYF.

The rearrangement uses TRBV9 and TRBJ2-2; D is unresolved. The V gene's germline CDR1 is SGDLS and CDR2 YYNGEE. The CDR3 loop spans 14 amino acids. Trimming left V 0 bases short and J 2 bases short, with 5 bases between. The CDR3, as DNA: TGTGCCAGCAGCGTAGTTTATAACACCGGGGAGCTGTTTTTT. Protein: CASSVVYNTGELFF.

The chain combines TRBV12-3 or TRBV12-4 with TRBJ2-1; D is possibly TRBD1 (5 bases). This CDR3 region has 15 residues. Trimming removed 3 bases at V and 9 bases at J, with 18 bases between. CDR3 sequence (DNA): TGTGCCAGCAGTTTTGCGGCGCGCCAGGGTGGTGAGCAGTTCTTC. This gives the protein CASSFAARQGGEQFF.

V and J are TRBV5-1 and TRBJ2-6; D assignment may be TRBD1 or TRBD2 (6 bases each). CDR1 SGHRS and CDR2 YFSETQ come from the germline V gene. The CDR3 loop spans 16 amino acids. Trimming shortened V by 4 bases and J by 0 bases, and 11 bases separated the two germline ends. CDR3 region: CASSRGVTSGANVLTF. For the CDR3, the DNA is TGCGCCAGCAGCAGGGGGGTCACCTCTGGGGCCAACGTCCTGACTTTC.

The chain combines TRBV10-2 with TRBJ2-6; D unclear. V was shortened by 6 bases and J by 0 bases, with 9 bases between the two germline ends. Germline V lookup: CDR1 WSHSY, CDR2 SAAADI. This CDR3 is built from 15 residues. This CDR3 reads CASSSGNSGANVLTF. The DNA of the CDR3 is TGCGCCAGCAGCTCCGGCAACTCTGGGGCCAACGTCCTGACTTTC.

This clonotype was observed a handful of times. The CDR3 spells CASSPDRAPNYGYTF. CDR3 bases: TGTGCCAGCAGCCCTGACAGGGCCCCTAACTATGGCTACACCTTC. The chain combines TRBV11-1 with TRBJ1-2, with 7 bases fitting TRBD1. The CDR3 extends over 15 amino acids. CDR1 is SGHAT and CDR2 is FQDESV in the germline V gene (reference sequence). The V segment lost 5 bases and the J segment 0 bases; nucleotides outside the gene matches: 6.

This clonotype was seen repeatedly, ten times or more. The gene calls are TRBV7-9 and TRBJ2-7, with TRBD1 as a possible D gene (6 bases). The V gene lost 1 base and the J gene lost 3 bases, with 16 bases spanning the gap. There are 16 residues in the CDR3. Germline CDR1 SEHNR, CDR2 FQNEAQ (reference sequence). The chain's CDR3 is CASSLDGWTADYEQYF. The DNA for the CDR3 is TGTGCCAGCAGCTTAGACGGTTGGACAGCGGACTACGAGCAGTACTTC.

In this sample, this clonotype turned up a few times. This sequence joins TRBV12-3 or TRBV12-4 and TRBJ2-3; D gene ambiguous. With 5 bases removed from V and 0 bases from J, the gap between germline ends came to 15 bases. This CDR3 has 16 residues. This CDR3 reads CASSPRGETSTDTQYF. CDR3 in DNA: TGTGCCAGCAGTCCACGAGGTGAGACTAGCACAGATACGCAGTATTTT.

The CDR3 sequence is CASSARDRPGYTF. In DNA, the CDR3 is TGTGCCAGTAGTGCCCGGGACAGACCAGGCTACACCTTC. This chain uses TRBV19 with TRBJ1-2; 7 bases align to TRBD1. Per germline, CDR1 LNHDA and CDR2 SQIVND (reference sequence). V was clipped by 5 bases and J by 8 bases; unmatched bases: 8. The CDR3 has 13 residues.

The chain links TRBV12-3 or TRBV12-4 to TRBJ1-2, with 7 positions matching TRBD1. With 6 bases clipped from V and 4 bases from J, the junction kept 8 bases outside the gene matches. CDR3 length equals 14 residues. CDR3 DNA sequence: TGTGCCAGCAGCCGACAGGGTAGTGGCTATGGCTACACCTTC. The encoded protein is CASSRQGSGYGYTF.

The chain employs TRBV6-2 or TRBV6-3 and TRBJ2-5, with TRBD1 matching over 7 bases. V shed 7 bases, J shed 1 base, and the junction held 9 bases outside the gene matches. The CDR3 runs to 15 residues. Per germline, CDR1 MNHEY and CDR2 SVGEGT. The CDR3 DNA reads as TGTGCCAGCACACGCCGGGACAGCCCCCAAGAGACCCAGTACTTC. This translates into CASTRRDSPQETQYF.

The J gene is TRBJ2-1, the V gene TRBV7-2; TRBD2 aligns across 8 bases. The ends lost 4 bases at V and 7 bases at J; junction bases unmatched: 18. Per the germline V gene, CDR1 is SGHTA and CDR2 is FQGNSA. The CDR3 consists of 18 residues. The CDR3 loop is CASSYRPGGGGRRNEQFF. The CDR3 bases are TGTGCCAGCAGCTACCGACCGGGGGGGGGCGGGAGAAGGAATGAGCAGTTCTTC.

The J gene is TRBJ2-5, the V gene TRBV6-2 or TRBV6-3; no definite D call. Trimming pared 4 bases from V and 11 bases from J, leaving 14 bases between. The length of the CDR3 is 12 residues. Germline assignment: CDR1 MNHEY and CDR2 SVGEGT. CDR3 sequence (DNA): TGTGCCAGCAGTTTCTCCGACTCGGAGCAGTACTTC. Protein product: CASSFSDSEQYF.

The chain joins TRBV20-1 to TRBJ2-1, with 11 nucleotides matching TRBD1. Per the germline V gene, CDR1 is DFQATT and CDR2 is SNEGSKA (reference sequence). V shed 4 bases, J shed 6 bases, and the junction held 11 bases outside the gene matches. The CDR3 length is 16 residues. CDR3 in DNA: TGCAGTGCTACAGGCCTAGGACAGGGGGCGGTCAATGAGCAGTTCTTC. Its translation: CSATGLGQGAVNEQFF.

The chain carries TRBV6-5 and TRBJ2-7; 7 bases match TRBD1. Germline V CDR1 and CDR2: MNHEY, SVGAGI. The V segment lost 6 bases and the J segment 7 bases; nucleotides outside the gene matches: 9. This CDR3 spans 13 amino acids. The CDR3 nucleotides are TGTGCCAGCAGGGGCAGGGGGAATAATGAGCAGTACTTC. Protein sequence: CASRGRGNNEQYF.

The V and J genes are TRBV4-1 and TRBJ2-1; 8 nucleotides line up with TRBD1. CDR1 is MGHRA and CDR2 is YSYEKL in the germline V gene. V was pared by 4 bases and J by 7 bases, with 15 bases of the junction left unmatched. The CDR3 sequence is 17 residues long. CDR3 amino acids: CASSRDFGTGRTNEQFF. CDR3 DNA: TGCGCCAGCAGCCGGGACTTCGGGACAGGTCGGACGAATGAGCAGTTCTTC.

This clonotype was counted a few times. The chain links TRBV11-2 to TRBJ2-2; D is uncertain. V was pared by 2 bases and J by 3 bases, with 4 bases between. This CDR3 spans 13 amino acids. Germline CDR1 reads SGHAT; CDR2 reads FQNNGV. Here the CDR3 reads CASSLPDTGELFF. In nucleotides, the CDR3 is TGTGCCAGCAGCTTACCAGACACCGGGGAGCTGTTTTTT.